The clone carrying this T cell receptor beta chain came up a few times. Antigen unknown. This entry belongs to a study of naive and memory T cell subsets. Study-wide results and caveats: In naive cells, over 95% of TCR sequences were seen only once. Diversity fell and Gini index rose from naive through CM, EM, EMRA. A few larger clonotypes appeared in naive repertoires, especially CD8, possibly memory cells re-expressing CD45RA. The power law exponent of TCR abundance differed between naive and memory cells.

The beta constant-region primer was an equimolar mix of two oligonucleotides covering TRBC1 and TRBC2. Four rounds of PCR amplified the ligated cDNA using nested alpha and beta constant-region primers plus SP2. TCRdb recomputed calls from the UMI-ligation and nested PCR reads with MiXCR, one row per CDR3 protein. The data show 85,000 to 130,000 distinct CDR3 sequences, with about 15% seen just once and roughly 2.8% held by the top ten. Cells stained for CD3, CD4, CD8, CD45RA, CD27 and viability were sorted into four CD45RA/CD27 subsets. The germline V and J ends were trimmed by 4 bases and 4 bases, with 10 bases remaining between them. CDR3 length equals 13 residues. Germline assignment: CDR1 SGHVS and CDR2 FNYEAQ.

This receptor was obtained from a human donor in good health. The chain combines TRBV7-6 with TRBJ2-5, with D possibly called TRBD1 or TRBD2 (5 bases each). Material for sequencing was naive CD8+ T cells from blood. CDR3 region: CASSSTGGETQYF. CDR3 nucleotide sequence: TGTGCCAGCAGCTCCACAGGAGGAGAGACCCAGTACTTC.